The T cell receptor beta chain described here comes from a study of T cells in localized non-small cell lung cancer. Study-level points and caveats: T cell clonality was highest in uninvolved adjacent lung, above tumor. Adjacent lung was found to contain a median about 55 of the top 100 tumor clones.

Using immunoSEQ multiplex PCR, the repertoire was profiled, and TCRdb retains in-frame clones only, with some absent. The sample has about 25,000 clones, approximately 88% seen once. Comments on this clone: Its antigen is as yet unknown.

Germline V CDR1 and CDR2: LGHNA, YSLEER. The CDR3 has 22 residues. Between the trimmed V and J ends, which lost 4 bases and 9 bases, there was a span of 37 bases. The chain employs TRBV4-3 and TRBJ1-6; tentative D call: TRBD1 (6 bases). The sample here was peripheral blood mononuclear cells, taken before any cancer treatment. The TCR sequence derives from a woman aged 35 to 75 with stage III lung adenocarcinoma. CDR3 bases: TGCGCCAGCAGCCCACAAGCCTCAAGTGTCCTTATGGGCAGGGGAATTGTTTCACCCCTCCACTTT. Translated, it gives CASSPQASSVLMGRGIVSPLHF.